These 10 T cell receptor beta chains share one sample of origin, sequenced in a study of T cell repertoires in cytomegalovirus infection (dated by TCRdb to about 2019). TCRdb shows the sequencer as Illumina HiSeq 1500. TCRdb cleaned the public reads at Q25 with fastp, built clones with MiXCR and kept in-frame beta chains. Records with the same CDR3 protein are collapsed into one entry carrying the most frequent genes and DNA. Here the sample has over 250,000 distinct CDR3 sequences; roughly 23% occur a single time. Approximately 13% of the sample is taken by the ten largest. The sample was PBMCs. These receptors were collected from a human donor in good health (CMV status not recorded). Some clones in this sample may be carry-over from other donors' samples.

This clonotype has a single count. The chain employs TRBV20-1 and TRBJ1-1; no clear D. This CDR3 spans 13 amino acids. Germline V gene data show CDR1 as DFQATT and CDR2 as SNEGSKA (reference sequence). The V end was cut by 5 bases, the J end by 2 bases, with 12 bases between. CDR3: CSAGKQPNTEAFF. The DNA for the CDR3 is TGCAGTGCTGGGAAGCAGCCAAACACTGAAGCTTTCTTT.

This clonotype was counted between two and nine times. This chain connects TRBV20-1 to TRBJ2-6; D unresolved. The CDR3 totals 18 residues. The V gene's germline CDR1 is DFQATT and CDR2 SNEGSKA (reference sequence). With 1 base removed from V and 0 bases from J, the gap between germline ends came to 16 bases. The CDR3 DNA sequence: TGCAGTGCTAGAGGAAGACCAGGAACCTACTCTGGGGCCAACGTCCTGACTTTC. It encodes CSARGRPGTYSGANVLTF.

The V call is TRBV28, the J call TRBJ1-3, with D hard to call. Germline lookup yields CDR1 MDHEN and CDR2 SYDVKM. This CDR3 contains 14 residues. Trimming removed 6 bases at V and 0 bases at J, with 9 bases between. The CDR3 nucleotides read TGTGCCAGCAGCCCGAGCGGCTCTGGAAACACCATATATTTT. Translating gives CASSPSGSGNTIYF.

This clonotype was found many times. The chain has TRBV7-2 and TRBJ2-3, with D tentatively TRBD2 (5 bases). The CDR3 runs to 15 residues. V lost 1 base to trimming and J lost 6 bases, with 14 bases between them. Germline V gives CDR1 SGHTA, CDR2 FQGNSA. CDR3 bases: TGTGCCAGCAGCTTAGGGGGTCCAAGAGGGGATACGCAGTATTTT. Protein: CASSLGGPRGDTQYF.

This clonotype was recorded a few times. The chain has TRBV27 and TRBJ1-2; D gene uncertain. Trimming left V 1 base short and J 2 bases short, with 14 bases between. Per the germline V gene, CDR1 is MNHEY and CDR2 is SMNVEV (reference sequence). The CDR3 is 16 amino acids. DNA for the CDR3: TGTGCCAGCAGTTTATACTACCCAACCCCCAACTATGGCTACACCTTC. This sequence encodes CASSLYYPTPNYGYTF.

The gene calls are TRBV7-2 and TRBJ2-7; the D is unclear. The CDR3 is made up of 13 amino acids. Germline V lookup: CDR1 SGHTA, CDR2 FQGNSA. Between the trimmed V and J ends, which lost 5 bases and 6 bases, there was a span of 14 bases. CDR3 sequence: CASSPWSSGEQYF. CDR3 sequence (DNA): TGTGCCAGCAGCCCGTGGTCGTCGGGCGAGCAGTACTTC.

The chain uses TRBV19 and TRBJ1-5, with D tentatively TRBD1 (5 bases). From germline, CDR1 is LNHDA and CDR2 SQIVND (reference sequence). CDR3 size: 16 residues. Trimming took off 1 base at V and 0 bases at J, with 10 bases between the two ends. In DNA form, the CDR3 reads TGTGCCAGTAGTATAGCCCGGAGGGGTAGCAATCAGCCCCAGCATTTT. It encodes CASSIARRGSNQPQHF.

This clonotype was seen many times. The V gene is TRBV7-2, the J gene TRBJ2-7; TRBD1 matches at 8 bases. The CDR3 extends over 14 amino acids. J gave up 2 bases and V 5 bases, and 5 bases lay outside the gene matches. Germline loops: CDR1 SGHTA, CDR2 FQGNSA. The CDR3 DNA is TGTGCCAGCAGCCCAGGGGGCGGACCCTACGAGCAGTACTTC. Protein: CASSPGGGPYEQYF.

This chain connects TRBV7-3 to TRBJ1-1; D possibly corresponds to TRBD1 (6 bases). V was trimmed by 3 bases and J by 6 bases, leaving 11 bases between them. The CDR3 has 13 residues. Germline V gene data show CDR1 as SGHTA and CDR2 as FQGTGA. The CDR3 nucleotides read TGTGCCAGCAGCTTGGCAGGGGAACCTGAAGCTTTCTTT. Translated, it gives CASSLAGEPEAFF.

This clonotype occurred a few times. This chain links TRBV12-3 or TRBV12-4 with TRBJ2-7; 10 bases map to TRBD1. V gave up 3 bases and J gave up 4 bases; unmatched junction bases: 3. This CDR3 spans 14 amino acids. The CDR3 is CASSLWDRGYEQYF. CDR3 bases: TGTGCCAGCAGTTTGTGGGACAGGGGTTACGAGCAGTACTTC.